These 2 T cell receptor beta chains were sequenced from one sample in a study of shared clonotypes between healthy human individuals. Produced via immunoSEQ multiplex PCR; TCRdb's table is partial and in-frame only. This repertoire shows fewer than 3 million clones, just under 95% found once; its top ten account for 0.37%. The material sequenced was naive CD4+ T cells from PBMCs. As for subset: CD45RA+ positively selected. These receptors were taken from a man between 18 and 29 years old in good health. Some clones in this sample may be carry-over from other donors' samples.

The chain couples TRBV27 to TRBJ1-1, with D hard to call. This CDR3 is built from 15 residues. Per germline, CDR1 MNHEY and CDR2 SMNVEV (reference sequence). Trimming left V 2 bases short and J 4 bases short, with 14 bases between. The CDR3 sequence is CASSLVRLRGTEAFF. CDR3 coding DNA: TGTGCCAGCAGTTTAGTACGCCTCCGGGGCACTGAAGCTTTCTTT.

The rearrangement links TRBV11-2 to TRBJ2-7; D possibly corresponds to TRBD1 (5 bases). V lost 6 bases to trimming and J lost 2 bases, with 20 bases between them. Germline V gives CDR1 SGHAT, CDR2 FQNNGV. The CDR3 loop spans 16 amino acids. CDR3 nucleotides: TGTGCCAGCAGTCACGTCATAGGGGTCCAGACCTACGAGCAGTACTTC. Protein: CASSHVIGVQTYEQYF.